This T cell receptor beta chain originates from a study of blood T cell repertoires in COVID-19. In the original workflow: Amplification of reference gene primers provided the estimated nucleated cell counts. Assay: immunoSEQ multiplex PCR; the TCRdb copy retains only in-frame clones and omits some. The D gene and trimming were derived from the DNA, and the V and J assignments and clone size from that table. This sample carries tens of thousands of clones, over 70% of them seen once, and the ten largest clones take approximately 4.4%. The receptor's source is a woman in her fifties or sixties with acute or convalescent COVID-19. The specimen sequenced was peripheral blood.

CDR3 residues: CSVEDPGGSSYEQYF. Written as DNA, the CDR3 is TGCAGCGTTGAAGATCCCGGGGGGAGCTCCTACGAGCAGTACTTC. The chain is built from TRBV29-1 and TRBJ2-7, with 7 bases fitting TRBD2. The CDR3 is 15 residues long. Germline V gene data show CDR1 as SQVTM and CDR2 as ANQGSEA. Losses at the gene ends were 0 bases for V and 0 bases for J; bases not matched to a gene: 5.